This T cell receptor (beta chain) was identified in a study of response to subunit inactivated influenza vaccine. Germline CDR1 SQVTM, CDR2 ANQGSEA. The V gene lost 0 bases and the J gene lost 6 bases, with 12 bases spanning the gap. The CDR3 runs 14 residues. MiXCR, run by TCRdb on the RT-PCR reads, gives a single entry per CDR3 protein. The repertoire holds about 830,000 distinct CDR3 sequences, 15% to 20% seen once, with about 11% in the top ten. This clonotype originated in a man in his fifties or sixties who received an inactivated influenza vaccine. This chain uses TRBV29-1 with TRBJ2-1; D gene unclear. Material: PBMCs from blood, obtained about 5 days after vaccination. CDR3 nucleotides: TGCAGCGTTGAAGAACGTCAGGTACTCAATGAGCAGTTCTTC. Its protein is CSVEERQVLNEQFF.